Listed below are T cell receptor beta chains from one sample, sequenced in a study of regulatory T cells in long-lasting Graves disease. TCRdb re-called the multiplex PCR reads with MiXCR, one entry per CDR3 protein. The sample contains approximately 350,000 distinct CDR3 sequences, less than 30% of which appear only once. This specimen was peripheral blood mononuclear cells (PBMCs), taken when the disease was refractory, from a patient treated with antithyroid drugs. These TCRs come from a woman in her 40s with Graves disease. Each CDR3 is given with its conserved first and last residue. A D gene is named only where the DNA matches it firmly. Only part of the rows carry a size: once, few, many, or a class if the clone is expanded.

D gene	clone size	V gene	J gene	CDR3 DNA	CDR3 protein
TRBD1	few	TRBV12-3/TRBV12-4	TRBJ1-1	TGTGCCAGCAGTTACAGGGGACGAGGGGCTGAAGCTTTCTTT	CASSYRGRGAEAFF
TRBD2	NA	TRBV7-2	TRBJ2-1	TGTGCCAGCAGCCACGGGGGACTAACAGAGCAGTTCTTC	CASSHGGLTEQFF
TRBD2	few	TRBV27	TRBJ2-3	TGTGCCAGCAGTCACGGTGGTAGCGGGAGGGCGAACCGAGATACGCAGTATTTT	CASSHGGSGRANRDTQYF
NA	NA	TRBV10-3	TRBJ2-2	TGTGCCATCGGGGGGACACCAAAAGGAATGAACACCGGGGAGCTGTTTTTT	CAIGGTPKGMNTGELFF
NA	few	TRBV28	TRBJ1-3	TGTGCCAGCAGTTTTCATATTGGAAACACCATATATTTT	CASSFHIGNTIYF
NA	many	TRBV28	TRBJ2-4	TGTGCCAGCAGGCAGGAATTAGCCAAAAACATTCAGTACTTC	CASRQELAKNIQYF
NA	many	TRBV28	TRBJ1-3	TGTGCCAGCAGATTGACAGGTCCTGGAAACACCATATATTTT	CASRLTGPGNTIYF
NA	many	TRBV12-3/TRBV12-4	TRBJ2-2	TGTGCCAGCAGTTTTGGCGGTAACACCGGGGAGCTGTTTTTT	CASSFGGNTGELFF
NA	NA	TRBV7-9	TRBJ2-2	TGTGCCAGCAGCTTAAGGGCCACGAACACCGGGGAGCTGTCTTTT	CASSLRATNTGELSF
NA	few	TRBV29-1	TRBJ1-3	TGCAGCGGGTACTCTGGAAACACCATATATTTT	CSGYSGNTIYF
NA	NA	TRBV7-9	TRBJ2-1	TGTGCCAGCAGCCGGGCCGGATACAATGAGCAGTTCTTC	CASSRAGYNEQFF
NA	many	TRBV5-1	TRBJ2-3	TGCGCCAGCAGCTACGGGACCCAGGATACGCAGTATTTT	CASSYGTQDTQYF
TRBD2	NA	TRBV2	TRBJ2-1	TGTGCCAGCAGTGGGGGGACTATATCTCTCTCTAATGAGCAGTTCTTC	CASSGGTISLSNEQFF
NA	many	TRBV6-1	TRBJ2-5	TGTGCCAGCAGTCAGGGGTTTCAGACCCAGTACTTC	CASSQGFQTQYF
TRBD2	many	TRBV11-2	TRBJ2-5	TGTGCCAGCAGCTTTTTGACTAGCATGGTCGAGACCCAGTACTTC	CASSFLTSMVETQYF
NA	NA	TRBV14	TRBJ2-7	TGTGCCAGCAGCCAAGGAACTCCCCAGCAGTACTTC	CASSQGTPQQYF
NA	NA	TRBV7-2	TRBJ2-7	TGTGCCAGCAGCTCCCCTGTTTATGGTTATTACGAGCAGTACTTC	CASSSPVYGYYEQYF
NA	once	TRBV6-2/TRBV6-3	TRBJ2-1	TGTGCCAGCAGTTACTTGAGCTCCTACAATGAGCAGTTCTTC	CASSYLSSYNEQFF
NA	many	TRBV28	TRBJ2-7	TGTGCCAGCAGCGGTTACAGGGACCCTTCTTACGAGCAGTACTTC	CASSGYRDPSYEQYF
NA	NA	TRBV5-1	TRBJ1-1	TGCGCCAGCAGCTTGGCTGATTTTGGGGACACTGAAGCTTTCTTT	CASSLADFGDTEAFF
NA	NA	TRBV20-1	TRBJ1-2	TGCAGTGCTAGCGATATGGGGGGATTGGAGGGATACACCTTC	CSASDMGGLEGYTF
NA	NA	TRBV5-1	TRBJ2-7	TGCGCCAGCAGCTTCCAAGCAGGGACCGCGACCTACGAGCAGTACTTC	CASSFQAGTATYEQYF
NA	many	TRBV28	TRBJ1-5	TGTGCCAGCAGTTCCGCCCTTGGGAGCAATCAGCCCCAGCATTTT	CASSSALGSNQPQHF
TRBD2	few	TRBV6-1	TRBJ2-1	TGTGCCAGCAGGGAGATAGCGGGAGATTCCTACAATGAGCAGTTCTTC	CASREIAGDSYNEQFF
NA	many	TRBV20-1	TRBJ2-5	TGCAGTGCTAGTATTGACAGGCTTGAGACCCAGTACTTC	CSASIDRLETQYF
NA	NA	TRBV7-6	TRBJ2-5	TGTGCCAGCAGCCTCCCAGCTGCGCAAGAGACCCAGTACTTC	CASSLPAAQETQYF
NA	many	TRBV6-5	TRBJ2-7	TGTGCCAGCAGTTACTCGGCTCTGGGCCTTACCTATCCCTACGAGCAGTACTTC	CASSYSALGLTYPYEQYF
NA	few	TRBV20-1	TRBJ2-7	TGCAGTGCTAGAGATCTGGGGGGCCGCGTCCACGAGCAGTACTTC	CSARDLGGRVHEQYF
TRBD1	few	TRBV29-1	TRBJ2-7	TGCAGCGTCACACCGGGACAGGGTCAGATCGAGCAGTACTTC	CSVTPGQGQIEQYF
NA	many	TRBV29-1	TRBJ1-1	TGCAGCGTTGAGGACAGCACTGAAGCTTTCTTT	CSVEDSTEAFF
TRBD1	NA	TRBV29-1	TRBJ1-2	TGCAGCGTTGTGTCGGGACAGGGCCGTGACTTCTATGGCTACACCTTC	CSVVSGQGRDFYGYTF
NA	many	TRBV28	TRBJ2-6	TGTGCCAGCAGCCCTTATGTCCCCTCTGGGGCCAACGTCCTGACTTTC	CASSPYVPSGANVLTF
TRBD1	NA	TRBV11-2	TRBJ2-3	TGTGCCAGCAGCGACGACAGGGGGACAGATACGCAGTATTTT	CASSDDRGTDTQYF
NA	NA	TRBV10-2	TRBJ2-7	TGCGCCAGCAGTGACTCCCCCTACGAGCAGTACTTC	CASSDSPYEQYF
NA	few	TRBV19	TRBJ1-3	TGTGCCAGCAGACCTTGGGGCTCTGGAAACACCATATATTTT	CASRPWGSGNTIYF
NA	many	TRBV12-3/TRBV12-4	TRBJ1-1	TGTGCCAGCAGTTTAGTGGTCAAAGAGAGAGCTGAAGCTTTCTTT	CASSLVVKERAEAFF
NA	NA	TRBV24-1	TRBJ2-1	TGTGCCACCAGTGATTTTAATGAGCAGTTCTTC	CATSDFNEQFF
NA	NA	TRBV6-2/TRBV6-3	TRBJ2-7	TGTGCCAGCAGCCCGCACAGTACGTGGTGGAAGCAGTACTTC	CASSPHSTWWKQYF
TRBD1	NA	TRBV20-1	TRBJ2-7	TGCAGTGCGCCGGACAGGGCATACAACGAGCAGTACTTC	CSAPDRAYNEQYF
TRBD2	NA	TRBV27	TRBJ2-2	TGTGCCAGCAGTTTATATAAGCGGGAGAACACCGGGGAGCTGTTTTTT	CASSLYKRENTGELFF
NA	NA	TRBV10-3	TRBJ1-3	TGTGCCATCAGTGAGTCTGCGGTCTCTGGAAACACCATATATTTT	CAISESAVSGNTIYF
NA	NA	TRBV5-1	TRBJ2-7	TGCGCCAGCAGCCTACGGACAGTGACCGGCGTCTCCTACGAGCAGTACTTC	CASSLRTVTGVSYEQYF
NA	few	TRBV28	TRBJ1-4	TGTGCCAGCAGTTTATGGGGTGGGGCCCGTAATGAAAAACTGTTTTTT	CASSLWGGARNEKLFF
NA	few	TRBV12-3/TRBV12-4	TRBJ2-1	TGTGCCAGCAGTTCCGGACGACGGGCAGTGGAGCAGTTCTTC	CASSSGRRAVEQFF
NA	NA	TRBV20-1	TRBJ2-2	TGCAGTGCTAGAGATCGGAGGCCCGGGGAGCTGTTTTTT	CSARDRRPGELFF